This is a list of T cell receptor beta chains from one sample in a study of blood T cell repertoires in COVID-19. The repertoire was sequenced with immunoSEQ multiplex PCR; TCRdb's copy has only in-frame clones and lacks some. This repertoire shows approximately 260,000 clones, 80% to 95% found once; its top ten account for approximately 2%. The sample consisted of PBMCs or T cells enriched from blood (not recorded which). The origin of the receptors is a woman between 18 and 29 years old who had recovered from COVID-19. The CDR3 runs from the conserved cysteine through the conserved F or W. The D gene is left open where the match is weak. Expanded clones get a size class; other rows say once, few or many, or leave the size out.

clone_size d_call j_call v_call cdr3_length cdr3_aa cdr3_nt
. TRBD1 TRBJ2-2 TRBV24-1 16 CATSPGTGGDTGELFF TGTGCCACCAGTCCCGGGACAGGGGGCGACACCGGGGAGCTGTTTTTT
few . TRBJ1-2 TRBV19 13 CASQLQGVYGYTF TGTGCCAGTCAATTACAGGGTGTCTATGGCTACACCTTC
. TRBD1 TRBJ1-3 TRBV3-1/TRBV3-2 17 CASSHRDRGLAGNTIYF TGTGCCAGCAGCCACCGGGACAGGGGATTAGCTGGAAACACCATATATTTT
. . TRBJ2-3 TRBV18 16 CASSTAGLVGTDTQYF TGTGCCAGCTCTACCGCAGGGCTAGTTGGCACAGATACGCAGTATTTT
. . TRBJ2-2 TRBV19 12 CASSITVGELFF TGTGCCAGTAGTATCACGGTCGGGGAGCTGTTTTTT
. TRBD2 TRBJ2-7 TRBV19 14 CASSGSSGINEQYF TGTGCCAGTAGTGGGTCTAGCGGGATAAACGAGCAGTACTTC
. . TRBJ1-1 TRBV3-1/TRBV3-2 12 CASSRGQRKAFF TGTGCCAGCAGCCGCGGCCAAAGAAAAGCTTTCTTT
. . TRBJ1-5 TRBV7-6 15 CASSLAWGPGQPQHF TGTGCCAGCAGCTTAGCATGGGGGCCGGGTCAGCCCCAGCATTTT
. . TRBJ2-3 TRBV18 14 CASSPTSSPDTQYF TGTGCCAGCTCACCAACTTCCTCTCCGGATACGCAGTATTTT
. TRBD2 TRBJ2-7 TRBV18 16 CASSETPSGRVDEQYF TGTGCCAGCTCAGAAACGCCTAGCGGGAGAGTCGACGAGCAGTACTTC
few TRBD1 TRBJ1-5 TRBV7-9 15 CASAVGTGEGQPQHF TGTGCCAGCGCGGTCGGGACAGGGGAAGGTCAGCCCCAGCATTTT
. TRBD1 TRBJ1-1 TRBV7-8 17 CASSLARDRGARARAFF TGTGCCAGCAGCTTAGCGCGTGACAGGGGAGCAAGGGCACGGGCTTTCTTT
many . TRBJ2-7 TRBV28 10 CASSTYEQYF TGTGCCAGCAGCACCTACGAGCAGTACTTC
. . TRBJ1-5 TRBV27 15 CASSLISGGNQPQHF TGTGCCAGCAGTTTAATTTCAGGTGGCAATCAGCCCCAGCATTTT
. TRBD1 TRBJ1-6 TRBV5-1 14 CASSFGQGSSPLHF TGCGCCAGCAGCTTTGGACAGGGTAGTTCACCCCTCCACTTT
few . TRBJ2-6 TRBV7-3 15 CASSRRVGGANVLTF TGTGCCAGCAGCCGTCGCGTTGGTGGGGCCAACGTCCTGACTTTC
. TRBD1 TRBJ2-7 TRBV6-6 14 CASSDPTGEYEQYF TGTGCCAGCAGTGACCCGACAGGGGAATACGAGCAGTACTTC
. . TRBJ1-6 TRBV6-6 17 CASSRRTVSSYNSPLHF TGTGCCAGCAGCCGAAGGACAGTAAGCTCCTATAATTCACCCCTCCACTTT
. . TRBJ1-2 TRBV29-1 12 CSVGRGSYGYTF TGCAGCGTTGGACGAGGATCCTATGGCTACACCTTC
few . TRBJ2-3 TRBV6-6 12 CATTGPQDTQYF TGTGCCACCACAGGGCCGCAAGATACGCAGTATTTT
. . TRBJ2-7 TRBV4-2 16 CASSQDPGRQSYEQYF TGTGCCAGCAGCCAAGATCCTGGGAGGCAATCATACGAGCAGTACTTC
. TRBD2 TRBJ2-5 TRBV7-2 15 CASSLGGRALETQYF TGTGCCAGCAGCTTAGGCGGGAGGGCCCTAGAGACCCAGTACTTC